The next 6 T cell receptor beta chains were all read from a single sample in a study of control samples from healthy donors and cancer patients. Profiling relied on immunoSEQ multiplex PCR, and the TCRdb table lists in-frame clones only, not all of them. The sample yields 230,000 or so clones, 85% to 95% seen once. Sequencing was done on a sample of blood. The receptors stem from a man aged 45-60 years in good health.

The CDR3, as DNA: TGTGCCAGTAGCCGGGACAGGGAAGATACGCAGTATTTT. Encoded protein: CASSRDREDTQYF. V usage is TRBV19 and J usage is TRBJ2-3, with TRBD1 matching over 9 bases. From germline, CDR1 is LNHDA and CDR2 SQIVND (reference sequence). The CDR3 is made up of 13 amino acids. The V gene end was trimmed by 6 bases and the J gene end by 5 bases; junction bases not matched to a gene: 3.

The rearrangement joins TRBV7-2 to TRBJ1-2; 7 bases line up with TRBD1. This CDR3 spans 14 amino acids. V lost 5 bases and J lost 10; bases outside the gene matches: 13. Germline CDR1 SGHTA, CDR2 FQGNSA. The CDR3 DNA is TGTGCCAGCAGCCCAAAGTGGACAGGAGTAGACTACACCTTC. It specifies CASSPKWTGVDYTF.

The V and J genes are TRBV19 and TRBJ1-1; no reliable D call. V gave up 2 bases and J gave up 7 bases, with 11 bases separating them. CDR3 size: 13 residues. In germline, CDR1 is LNHDA, CDR2 SQIVND (reference sequence). This CDR3 is CASSISGDGEAFF. The CDR3 DNA reads as TGTGCCAGTAGTATATCAGGAGACGGTGAAGCTTTCTTT. Full variable domain (outside the CDR3, taken from reference TRBV19 and TRBJ1-1): DGGITQSPKYLFRKEGQNVTLSCEQNLNHDAMYWYRQDPGQGLRLIYYSQIVNDFQKGDIAEGYSVSREKKESFPLTVTSAQKNPTAFYLCASSISGDGEAFFGQGTRLTVV.

The CDR3 here is CSASLEAGGYNEQFF. The CDR3 DNA is TGCAGTGCTAGTTTGGAAGCGGGGGGGTACAATGAGCAGTTCTTC. The chain employs TRBV20-1 and TRBJ2-1, with 10 nucleotides matching TRBD2. The CDR3 sequence is 15 residues long. With V trimmed by 3 bases and J by 4 bases, 6 bases remained unmatched. Germline loops: CDR1 DFQATT, CDR2 SNEGSKA (reference sequence).

The genes are TRBV7-2 and TRBJ1-2, with D maybe TRBD1 (5 bases). There are 14 residues in the CDR3. CDR1 is SGHTA and CDR2 is FQGNSA in the germline V gene. Between the trimmed V and J ends, which lost 1 base and 4 bases, there was a span of 10 bases. This chain's CDR3 is CASSLGDLLYGYTF. DNA for the CDR3: TGTGCCAGCAGCTTAGGGGACCTTCTCTATGGCTACACCTTC.

V and J are TRBV6-6 and TRBJ1-6; no reliable D call. From germline, CDR1 is MNHNY and CDR2 SVGAGI (reference sequence). CDR3 length: 15 residues. The V end was cut by 7 bases, the J end by 0 bases, with 10 bases between. The CDR3 loop is CASTLSSSYNSPLHF. For the CDR3, the DNA is TGTGCCAGCACCCTCAGCAGCTCCTATAATTCACCCCTCCACTTT.